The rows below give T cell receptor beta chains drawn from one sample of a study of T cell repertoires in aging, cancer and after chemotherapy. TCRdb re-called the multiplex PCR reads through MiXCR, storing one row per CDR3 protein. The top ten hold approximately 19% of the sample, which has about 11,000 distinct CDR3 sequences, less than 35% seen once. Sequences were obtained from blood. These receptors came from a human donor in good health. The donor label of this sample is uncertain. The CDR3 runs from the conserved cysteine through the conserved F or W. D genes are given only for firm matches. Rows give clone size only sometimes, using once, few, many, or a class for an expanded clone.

TGTGCCAGCAGTCATGCACCGGGACCCAACTCCTACGAGCAGTACTTC	CASSHAPGPNSYEQYF	-	16	TRBV6-6	TRBJ2-7	-
TGTGCCACCGATTGGACAGGAGGTAGCAATCAGCCCCAGCATTTT	CATDWTGGSNQPQHF	few	15	TRBV6-1	TRBJ1-5	TRBD1
TGTGCCAGCAGAGCGGGGGTCTACTTTCAAGAGACCCAGTACTTC	CASRAGVYFQETQYF	-	15	TRBV6-1	TRBJ2-5	TRBD2
TGTGCCAGCAGTACCCGGACGGATGTGGAGCCCCAGCATTTT	CASSTRTDVEPQHF	medium-sized	14	TRBV27	TRBJ1-5	-
TGTGCCAGTAGGACAGGAGGCCAGCCCCAGCATTTT	CASRTGGQPQHF	-	12	TRBV6-2/TRBV6-3	TRBJ1-5	TRBD1
TGCAGCGTGGGACTCCAACGAAACACTGAAGCTTTCTTT	CSVGLQRNTEAFF	medium-sized	13	TRBV29-1	TRBJ1-1	-
TGTGCCTGGAGTCTCGGGGGACACTCATCGACTAATTTAAATGGCTACACCTTC	CAWSLGGHSSTNLNGYTF	-	18	TRBV30	TRBJ1-2	-
TGTGCCAGTAGTATAATGGCGGGACAGGGGGCGCGGTCCACTGAAGCTTTCTTT	CASSIMAGQGARSTEAFF	few	18	TRBV19	TRBJ1-1	TRBD1
TGTGCCAGCAGCCGGGAGACCCATACCGGGGAGCTGTTTTTT	CASSRETHTGELFF	-	14	TRBV7-9	TRBJ2-2	-
TGTGCCAGCAGCCCCGGTGGGTATAATTCACCCCTCCACTTT	CASSPGGYNSPLHF	-	14	TRBV12-3/TRBV12-4	TRBJ1-6	-
TGTGCCAGCAGTTTAGGTTGGAACACTGAAGCTTTCTTT	CASSLGWNTEAFF	-	13	TRBV12-3/TRBV12-4	TRBJ1-1	-
TGTGCCAGCAGCCAAGAGACAGGGGGCGCAAGAGATGGCTACACCTTC	CASSQETGGARDGYTF	-	16	TRBV4-2	TRBJ1-2	TRBD1
TGCAGCGTTGGAGGCCCGGGTCAGCCCCAGCATTTT	CSVGGPGQPQHF	medium-sized	12	TRBV29-1	TRBJ1-5	-
TGCAGTGCTAAACAGGGGACATCAGCCCATAACCCTCAAGAGACCCAGTACTTC	CSAKQGTSAHNPQETQYF	-	18	TRBV20-1	TRBJ2-5	TRBD1
TGTGCCAGTAGTAGACGCGAGGGGATGACTGAAGCTTTCTTT	CASSRREGMTEAFF	-	14	TRBV19	TRBJ1-1	-
TGCAGTGCTAGCCCCGGGACAGTAGAAGGGCAGTTCTTC	CSASPGTVEGQFF	few	13	TRBV20-1	TRBJ2-1	TRBD1
TGTGCCATCTCCGGGATCGCCCTGCACGCCCACCCATACAATGAGCAGTTCTTC	CAISGIALHAHPYNEQFF	few	18	TRBV10-3	TRBJ2-1	-
TGCAGTGCCAGATCCTTGGGACTTAACACCGGGGAGCTGTTTTTT	CSARSLGLNTGELFF	few	15	TRBV20-1	TRBJ2-2	-
TGCAGTGCTAGAGATGAGACTTCTCCGGGAAACACCATATATTTT	CSARDETSPGNTIYF	-	15	TRBV20-1	TRBJ1-3	-
TGTGCCAGCAGTGAAGGACAGGGGGCAGATACGCAGTATTTT	CASSEGQGADTQYF	-	14	TRBV6-4	TRBJ2-3	TRBD1
TGCAGCGGGGGGGGGACAGAAGCTTTCTTT	CSGGGTEAFF	medium-sized	10	TRBV29-1	TRBJ1-1	-
TGCAGCGTTGAAAGGACTAGCGGGAGGGTTGGGTACAATGAGCAGTTCTTC	CSVERTSGRVGYNEQFF	medium-sized	17	TRBV29-1	TRBJ2-1	TRBD2
TGCAGCGTTGTGGCGGACAGGGTAACTGAAGCTTTCTTT	CSVVADRVTEAFF	medium-sized	13	TRBV29-1	TRBJ1-1	TRBD1
TGTGCCAGCAGTCAAGAGGTGGGAGGCTATGGCTACACCTTC	CASSQEVGGYGYTF	few	14	TRBV6-4	TRBJ1-2	-
TGTGCCAGCAGTTTCTCTCAGGACCATAACTATGGCTACACCTTC	CASSFSQDHNYGYTF	-	15	TRBV6-2/TRBV6-3	TRBJ1-2	-
TGTGCCTGGATAAGGGCGGGGGGCTACAATGAGCAGTTCTTC	CAWIRAGGYNEQFF	-	14	TRBV30	TRBJ2-1	TRBD2
TGTGCCAGCACGGGGGGCGCCTCGGGGAACGAGCAGTACTTC	CASTGGASGNEQYF	few	14	TRBV6-1	TRBJ2-7	-